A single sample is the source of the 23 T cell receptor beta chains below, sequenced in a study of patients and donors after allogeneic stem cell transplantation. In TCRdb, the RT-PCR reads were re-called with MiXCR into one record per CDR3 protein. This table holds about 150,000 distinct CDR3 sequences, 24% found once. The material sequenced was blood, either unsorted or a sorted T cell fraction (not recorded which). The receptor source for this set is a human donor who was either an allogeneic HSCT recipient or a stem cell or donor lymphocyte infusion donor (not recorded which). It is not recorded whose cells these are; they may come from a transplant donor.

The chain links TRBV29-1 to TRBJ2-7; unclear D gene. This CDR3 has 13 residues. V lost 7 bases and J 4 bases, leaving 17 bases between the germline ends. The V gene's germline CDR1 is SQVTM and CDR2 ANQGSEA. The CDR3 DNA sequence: TGCAGCGCCAGGTTTGGCATTAAGTACGAGCAGTACTTC. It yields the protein CSARFGIKYEQYF.

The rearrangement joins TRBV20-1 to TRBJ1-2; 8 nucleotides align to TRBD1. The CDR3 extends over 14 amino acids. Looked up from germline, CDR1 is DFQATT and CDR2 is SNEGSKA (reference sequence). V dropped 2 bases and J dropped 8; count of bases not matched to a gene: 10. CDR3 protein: CSARSFRTGFGYTF. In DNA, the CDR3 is TGCAGTGCTAGATCTTTTCGGACAGGGTTCGGCTACACCTTC.

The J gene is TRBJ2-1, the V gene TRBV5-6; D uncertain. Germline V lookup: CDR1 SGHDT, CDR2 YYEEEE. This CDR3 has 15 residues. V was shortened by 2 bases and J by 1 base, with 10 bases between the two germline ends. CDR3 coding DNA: TGTGCCAGCAGCTTCCAGCGTGGGTCCTACAATGAGCAGTTCTTC. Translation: CASSFQRGSYNEQFF.

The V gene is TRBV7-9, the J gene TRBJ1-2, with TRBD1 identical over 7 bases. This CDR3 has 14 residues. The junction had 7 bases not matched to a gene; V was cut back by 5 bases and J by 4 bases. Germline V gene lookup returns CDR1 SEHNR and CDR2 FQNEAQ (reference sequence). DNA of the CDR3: TGTGCCAGCAGCCCCGAGGGACAGAGCTATGGCTACACCTTC. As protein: CASSPEGQSYGYTF. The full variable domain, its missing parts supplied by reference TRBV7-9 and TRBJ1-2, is DTGVSQNPRHKITKRGQNVTFRCDPISEHNRLYWYRQTLGQGPEFLTYFQNEAQLEKSRLLSDRFSAERPKGSFSTLEIQRTEQGDSAMYLCASSPEGQSYGYTFGSGTRLTVV.

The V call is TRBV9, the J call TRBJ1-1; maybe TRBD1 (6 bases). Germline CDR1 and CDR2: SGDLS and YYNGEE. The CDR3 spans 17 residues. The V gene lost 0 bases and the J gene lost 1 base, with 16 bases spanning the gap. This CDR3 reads CASSVVGRGLTNTEAFF. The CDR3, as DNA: TGTGCCAGCAGCGTAGTGGGGAGGGGGTTAACGAACACTGAAGCTTTCTTT.

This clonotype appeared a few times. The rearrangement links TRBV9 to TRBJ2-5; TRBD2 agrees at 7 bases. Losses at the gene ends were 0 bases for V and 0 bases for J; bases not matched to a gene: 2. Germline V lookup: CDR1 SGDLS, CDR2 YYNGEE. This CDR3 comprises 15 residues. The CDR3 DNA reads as TGTGCCAGCAGCGTAGAGGGGACTAACCAAGAGACCCAGTACTTC. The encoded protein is CASSVEGTNQETQYF.

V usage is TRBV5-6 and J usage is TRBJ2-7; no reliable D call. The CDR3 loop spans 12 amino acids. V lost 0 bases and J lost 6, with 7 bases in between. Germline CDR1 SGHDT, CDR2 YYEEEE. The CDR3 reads CASSLGAGEQYF. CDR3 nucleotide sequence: TGTGCCAGCAGCTTGGGGGCTGGCGAGCAGTACTTC.

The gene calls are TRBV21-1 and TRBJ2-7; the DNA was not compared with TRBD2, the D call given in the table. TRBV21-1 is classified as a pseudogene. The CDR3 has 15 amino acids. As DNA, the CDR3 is TGTGCCAGCAGCAAAGTAGGTGAAGGGCTCTACGAGCAGTACTTC. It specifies CASSKVGEGLYEQYF.

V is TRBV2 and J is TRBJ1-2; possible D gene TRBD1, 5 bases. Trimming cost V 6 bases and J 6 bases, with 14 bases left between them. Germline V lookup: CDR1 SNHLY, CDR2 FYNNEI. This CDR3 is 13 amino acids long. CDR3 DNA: TGTGCCAGCAGGGACGGGACGGCTGATGGCTACACCTTC. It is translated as CASRDGTADGYTF. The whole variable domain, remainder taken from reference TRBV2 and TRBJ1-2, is EPEVTQTPSHQVTQMGQEVILRCVPISNHLYFYWYRQILGQKVEFLVSFYNNEISEKSEIFDDQFSVERPDGSNFTLKIRSTKLEDSAMYFCASRDGTADGYTFGSGTRLTVV.

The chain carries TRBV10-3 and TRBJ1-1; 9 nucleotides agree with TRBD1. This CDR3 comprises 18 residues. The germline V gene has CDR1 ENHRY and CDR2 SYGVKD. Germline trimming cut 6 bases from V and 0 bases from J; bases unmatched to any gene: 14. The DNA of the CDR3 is TGTGCCATCAGCTCAGGAAGGACAGGGGTTTTCCTGAACACTGAAGCTTTCTTT. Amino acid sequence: CAISSGRTGVFLNTEAFF.

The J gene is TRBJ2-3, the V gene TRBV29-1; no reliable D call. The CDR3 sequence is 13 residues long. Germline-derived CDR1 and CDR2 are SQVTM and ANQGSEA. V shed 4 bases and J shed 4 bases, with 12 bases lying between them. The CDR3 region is CSVVLWAADTQYF. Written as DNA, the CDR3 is TGCAGCGTTGTTTTATGGGCCGCAGATACGCAGTATTTT.

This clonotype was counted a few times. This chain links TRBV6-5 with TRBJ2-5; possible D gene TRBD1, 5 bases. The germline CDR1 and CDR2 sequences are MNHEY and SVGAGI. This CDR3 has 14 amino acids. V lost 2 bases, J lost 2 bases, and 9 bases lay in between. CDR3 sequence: CASSYGASQETQYF. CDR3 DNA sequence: TGTGCCAGCAGTTACGGGGCATCACAAGAGACCCAGTACTTC.

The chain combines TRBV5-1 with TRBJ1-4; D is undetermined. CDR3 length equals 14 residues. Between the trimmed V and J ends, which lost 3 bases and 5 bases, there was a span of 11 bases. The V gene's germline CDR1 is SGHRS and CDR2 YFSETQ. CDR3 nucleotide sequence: TGCGCCAGCAGCTGGAGGCGAGGGAATGAAAAACTGTTTTTT. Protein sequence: CASSWRRGNEKLFF.

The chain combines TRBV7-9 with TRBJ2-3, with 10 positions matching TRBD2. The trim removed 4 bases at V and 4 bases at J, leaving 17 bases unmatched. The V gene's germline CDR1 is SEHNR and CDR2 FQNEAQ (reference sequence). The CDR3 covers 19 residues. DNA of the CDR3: TGTGCCAGCAGCTCTCACGCCCTACGAGCGGGGGGGATTCCAGATACGCAGTATTTT. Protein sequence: CASSSHALRAGGIPDTQYF.

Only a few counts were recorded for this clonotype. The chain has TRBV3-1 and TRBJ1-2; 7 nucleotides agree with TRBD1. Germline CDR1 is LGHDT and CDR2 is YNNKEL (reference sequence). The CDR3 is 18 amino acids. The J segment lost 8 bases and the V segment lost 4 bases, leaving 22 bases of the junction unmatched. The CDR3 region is CASSPIYTPGQASRGYTF. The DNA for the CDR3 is TGTGCCAGCAGCCCAATATATACCCCCGGACAGGCCTCGCGGGGCTACACCTTC.

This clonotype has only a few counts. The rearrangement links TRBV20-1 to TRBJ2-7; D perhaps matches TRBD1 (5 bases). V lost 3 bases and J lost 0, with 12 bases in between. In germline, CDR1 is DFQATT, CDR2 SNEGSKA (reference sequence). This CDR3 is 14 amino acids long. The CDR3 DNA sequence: TGCAGTGCTAGTGGACACCAGAGCTCCTACGAGCAGTACTTC. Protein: CSASGHQSSYEQYF.

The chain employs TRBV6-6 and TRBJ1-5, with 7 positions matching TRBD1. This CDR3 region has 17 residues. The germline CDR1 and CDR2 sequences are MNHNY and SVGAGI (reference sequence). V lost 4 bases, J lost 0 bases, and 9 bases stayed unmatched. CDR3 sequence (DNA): TGTGCCAGCAGTTCCCTAAGTACAGGGGATAGCAATCAGCCCCAGCATTTT. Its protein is CASSSLSTGDSNQPQHF.

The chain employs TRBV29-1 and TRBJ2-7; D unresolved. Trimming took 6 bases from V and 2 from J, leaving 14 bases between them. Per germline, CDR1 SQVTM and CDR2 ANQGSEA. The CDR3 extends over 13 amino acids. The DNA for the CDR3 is TGCAGCGTCGTCAGGACGGAACCCTACGAGCAGTACTTC. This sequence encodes CSVVRTEPYEQYF.

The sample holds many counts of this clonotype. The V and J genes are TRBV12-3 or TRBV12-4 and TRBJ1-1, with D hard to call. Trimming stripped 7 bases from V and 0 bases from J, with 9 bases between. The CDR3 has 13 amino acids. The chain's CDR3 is CASILGMNTEAFF. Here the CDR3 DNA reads TGTGCCAGCATCCTTGGCATGAACACTGAAGCTTTCTTT.

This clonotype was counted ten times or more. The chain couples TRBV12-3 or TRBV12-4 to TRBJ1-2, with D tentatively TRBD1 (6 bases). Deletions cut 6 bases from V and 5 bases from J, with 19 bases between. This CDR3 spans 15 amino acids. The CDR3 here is CASSPGHLLGYGYTF. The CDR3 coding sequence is TGTGCCAGCAGCCCGGGACATTTGTTAGGGTATGGCTACACCTTC.

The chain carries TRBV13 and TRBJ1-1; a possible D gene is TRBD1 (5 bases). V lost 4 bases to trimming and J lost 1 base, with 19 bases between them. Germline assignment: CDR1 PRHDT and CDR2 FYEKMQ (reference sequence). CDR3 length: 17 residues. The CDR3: CASSSTTTDRGNTEAFF. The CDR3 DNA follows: TGTGCCAGCAGCTCAACAACAACCGATAGGGGGAACACTGAAGCTTTCTTT.

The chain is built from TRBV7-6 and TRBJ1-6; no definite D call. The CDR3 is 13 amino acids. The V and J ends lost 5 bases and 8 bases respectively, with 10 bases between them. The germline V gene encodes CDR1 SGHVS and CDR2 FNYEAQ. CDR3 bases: TGTGCCAGCAGCCCTCGACTCGATTCACCCCTCCACTTT. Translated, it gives CASSPRLDSPLHF.

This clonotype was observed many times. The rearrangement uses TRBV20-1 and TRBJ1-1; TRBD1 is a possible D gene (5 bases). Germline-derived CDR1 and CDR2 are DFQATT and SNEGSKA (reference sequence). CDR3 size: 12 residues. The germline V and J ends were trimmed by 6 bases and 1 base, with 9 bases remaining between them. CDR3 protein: CSAADRNTEAFF. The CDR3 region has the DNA TGCAGTGCAGCTGACAGGAACACTGAAGCTTTCTTT.